The next 4 T cell receptor beta chains were all read from a single sample in a study of shared clonotypes between healthy human individuals. TCRdb keeps only in-frame clones here, not all; method: immunoSEQ multiplex PCR. In the table there are over 950,000 clones, 77% of which are singletons. Sequencing was performed on memory CD4+ T cells from PBMCs. Stated subset: CD45RA-negative fraction. The receptors were gathered from a man aged 18 to 30 in good health. Some clones in this sample may be carry-over from other donors' samples.

This sequence joins TRBV10-1 and TRBJ2-2; D is unresolved. The CDR3 is 14 residues long. Germline V gives CDR1 WNHNN, CDR2 SYGVQD (reference sequence). Trimming took 3 bases from V and 10 from J, leaving 15 bases between them. The chain's CDR3 is CASSDGVSLLELFF. Written as DNA, the CDR3 is TGCGCCAGCAGTGATGGTGTGAGTCTCCTGGAGCTGTTTTTT.

This chain connects TRBV7-2 to TRBJ2-5; TRBD1 matches at 8 bases. The CDR3 length is 14 residues. The J segment lost 2 bases and the V segment lost 5 bases, leaving 4 bases of the junction unmatched. Germline V gene sequence: CDR1 SGHTA, CDR2 FQGNSA. The CDR3 nucleotides read TGTGCCAGCAGCGGGAACAGGGGGCAAGAGACCCAGTACTTC. Protein sequence: CASSGNRGQETQYF.

The chain joins TRBV6-1 to TRBJ2-5; TRBD2 matches at 11 bases. The CDR3 covers 15 residues. The ends lost 4 bases at V and 5 bases at J; junction bases unmatched: 6. Germline CDR1 reads MNHNS; CDR2 reads SASEGT. CDR3 sequence reads: CASSVVAGGRETQYF. The CDR3 nucleotides are TGTGCCAGCAGTGTGGTAGCGGGGGGGAGGGAGACCCAGTACTTC.

Notes on this clone: A far larger clone differs by one base, so this is likely a read error. V and J are TRBV28 and TRBJ1-2, with a weak D call TRBD1 (5 bases). Trimming took 6 bases from V and 0 from J, leaving 11 bases between them. CDR3 size: 14 residues. Germline CDR1 is MDHEN and CDR2 is SYDVKM. CDR3 in DNA: TGTGCCAGCAGCGCCGGGACGACTAACTATGGCTACACCTTC. Protein product: CASSAGTTNYGYTF.